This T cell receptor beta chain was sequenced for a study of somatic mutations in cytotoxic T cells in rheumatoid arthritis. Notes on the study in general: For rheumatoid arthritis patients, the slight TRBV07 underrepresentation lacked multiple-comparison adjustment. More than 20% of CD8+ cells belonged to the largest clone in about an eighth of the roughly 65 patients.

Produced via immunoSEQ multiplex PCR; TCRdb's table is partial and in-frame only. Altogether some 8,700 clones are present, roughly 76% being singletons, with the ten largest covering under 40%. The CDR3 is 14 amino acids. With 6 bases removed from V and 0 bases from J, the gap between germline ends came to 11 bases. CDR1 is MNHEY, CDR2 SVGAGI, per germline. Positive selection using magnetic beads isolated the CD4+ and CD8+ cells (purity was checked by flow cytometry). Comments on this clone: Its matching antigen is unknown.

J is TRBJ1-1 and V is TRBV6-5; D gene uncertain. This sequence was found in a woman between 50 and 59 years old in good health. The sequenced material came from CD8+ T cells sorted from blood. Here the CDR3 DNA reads TGTGCCAGCAGACCTACAGCTATGAACACTGAAGCTTTCTTT. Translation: CASRPTAMNTEAFF.